One and the same sample provided the 17 T cell receptor beta chains below, sequenced in a study of human T cells and chemical hapten exposure. A single record per CDR3 protein comes from TCRdb applying MiXCR to the RACE reads. The table includes about 80,000 distinct CDR3 sequences, around 13% detected once. Time point reported: pre-sensitization, week 0. The treatment here: therapeutic diphenylcyclopropenone sensitization with weekly scalp DPC. The input for sequencing was whole blood, taken in connection with sensitization to the hapten diphenylcyclopropenone (DPC). The receptor source for this set is a woman in her 50s with alopecia areata. Some clones in this sample may be carry-over from other donors' samples.

This clonotype was seen a few times. This sequence joins TRBV5-1 and TRBJ2-3; tentative D call: TRBD2 (6 bases). This CDR3 contains 14 residues. CDR1 SGHRS and CDR2 YFSETQ come from the germline V gene. Between the trimmed V and J ends, which lost 4 bases and 2 bases, there was a span of 11 bases. Here the CDR3 reads CASSRGLDTDTQYF. The CDR3, as DNA: TGCGCCAGCAGCCGGGGACTTGACACAGATACGCAGTATTTT.

The sample holds a few counts of this clonotype. The chain employs TRBV7-2 and TRBJ1-6; 8 nucleotides align to TRBD1. V gave up 5 bases and J gave up 0 bases; unmatched junction bases: 12. This CDR3 contains 19 residues. The germline CDR1 and CDR2 sequences are SGHTA and FQGNSA. The CDR3 DNA reads as TGTGCCAGCAGCCCCCCCGGGACAGGCCTTAGCTCCTATAATTCACCCCTCCACTTT. It yields the protein CASSPPGTGLSSYNSPLHF.

The rearrangement joins TRBV2 to TRBJ2-7; TRBD1 agrees at 8 bases. The CDR3 spans 13 residues. The germline V gene encodes CDR1 SNHLY and CDR2 FYNNEI. Trimming removed 1 base from V and 6 bases from J; junction bases left unmatched: 2. The CDR3 region has the DNA TGTGCCAGCAGTGAAGGACAGGGGCGCGAGCAGTACTTC. The encoded protein is CASSEGQGREQYF.

V and J are TRBV29-1 and TRBJ1-2; 8 bases map to TRBD1. This CDR3 contains 13 residues. Trimming removed 4 bases from V and 3 bases from J; junction bases left unmatched: 4. Germline V gene lookup returns CDR1 SQVTM and CDR2 ANQGSEA. The CDR3 DNA reads as TGCAGCGTTGCCGTGACAGGGGACTATGGCTACACCTTC. Translation gives CSVAVTGDYGYTF.

The V and J genes are TRBV9 and TRBJ2-7, with TRBD2 matching 9 bases. The CDR3 runs to 15 residues. With 0 bases clipped from V and 0 bases from J, the junction kept 1 base outside the gene matches. Germline V lookup: CDR1 SGDLS, CDR2 YYNGEE. The CDR3 is CASSVGGRASYEQYF. The CDR3 DNA sequence: TGTGCCAGCAGCGTAGGCGGGAGGGCCTCCTACGAGCAGTACTTC.

This clonotype showed up just a few times. The chain has TRBV5-4 and TRBJ2-1; D could derive from TRBD1 or TRBD2 (5 bases each). Trimming took off 4 bases at V and 1 base at J, with 15 bases between the two ends. The CDR3 has 16 residues. The germline V gene encodes CDR1 SGHNT and CDR2 YYREEE (reference sequence). CDR3 region: CASSLGPSRSYNEQFF. The CDR3 DNA reads TGTGCCAGCAGCCTGGGGCCTAGCAGATCCTACAATGAGCAGTTCTTC.

The V and J genes are TRBV28 and TRBJ1-1, with TRBD1 as a possible D gene (5 bases). The CDR3 totals 16 residues. CDR1 and CDR2 from the germline V gene are MDHEN and SYDVKM. V shed 6 bases and J shed 3 bases, with 20 bases lying between them. The CDR3 nucleotides are TGTGCCAGCAGCAAGGGGAATTTCAAATGGGACACTGAAGCTTTCTTT. It is translated as CASSKGNFKWDTEAFF.

In this sample, this clonotype turned up a few times. The chain links TRBV28 to TRBJ2-7, with a possible D match to TRBD1 (6 bases). V lost 6 bases, J lost 5 bases, and 20 bases lay in between. This CDR3 contains 15 residues. CDR1 is MDHEN, CDR2 SYDVKM, per germline. This chain's CDR3 is CASSPLGGLVNEQYF. In DNA form, the CDR3 reads TGTGCCAGCAGCCCCCTTGGGGGCCTAGTAAACGAGCAGTACTTC.

This clonotype has a handful of counts. This chain joins TRBV27 and TRBJ1-4; D is possibly TRBD1 (6 bases). Germline V gene sequence: CDR1 MNHEY, CDR2 SMNVEV (reference sequence). The CDR3 has 13 amino acids. Trimming removed 5 bases from V and 5 bases from J, with 9 bases in between. The CDR3, as DNA: TGTGCCAGCAGTCGACAGGAGAATGAAAAACTGTTTTTT. Residues: CASSRQENEKLFF.

This clonotype was detected only a few times. The genes are TRBV9 and TRBJ2-1; either TRBD1 or TRBD2 may supply D (5 bases each). The germline CDR1 and CDR2 sequences are SGDLS and YYNGEE. The V end lost 7 bases, the J end lost 8 bases, and 13 bases lay between the germline ends. This CDR3 has 12 amino acids. The CDR3 loop reads CASGTLWDEQFF. CDR3 nucleotides: TGTGCCAGCGGGACCTTGTGGGATGAGCAGTTCTTC.

This clonotype was found a few times. The chain has TRBV20-1 and TRBJ1-5; possibly TRBD1 for D (6 bases). CDR1 is DFQATT, CDR2 SNEGSKA, per germline (reference sequence). This CDR3 spans 15 amino acids. The germline V and J ends were trimmed by 5 bases and 0 bases, with 14 bases remaining between them. The CDR3 loop is CSAGQTRGSNQPQHF. In DNA form, the CDR3 reads TGCAGTGCTGGACAAACCAGGGGTAGCAATCAGCCCCAGCATTTT.

A note on this clonotype: A read error may explain this, as a much larger clone is one base away. The chain is built from TRBV7-2 and TRBJ2-5; D not certain. The CDR3 loop spans 11 amino acids. Germline assignment: CDR1 SGHTA and CDR2 FQGNSA. CDR3 coding DNA: TGTGCCAGCAGCCACGGAGAGACCCGGTACTTC. Translated, it gives CASSHGETRYF.

In its sample, this clonotype ranks as medium-sized. The chain couples TRBV20-1 to TRBJ2-3, with D unresolved. This CDR3 comprises 11 residues. V was trimmed by 1 base and J by 1 base, leaving 0 bases between them. The V gene's germline CDR1 is DFQATT and CDR2 SNEGSKA (reference sequence). In DNA, the CDR3 is TGCAGTGCTAGAGGCACAGATACGCAGTATTTT. Encoded protein: CSARGTDTQYF.

This clonotype was counted a few times. The chain uses TRBV6-1 and TRBJ1-4, with 10 bases lining up with TRBD1. The CDR3 covers 16 residues. V lost 0 bases to trimming and J lost 7 bases; unmatched junction nucleotides: 5. Germline V CDR1 and CDR2: MNHNS, SASEGT. Here the CDR3 reads CASSEAAGQGSEKLFF. In nucleotides, the CDR3 is TGTGCCAGCAGTGAAGCGGCGGGACAGGGGAGTGAAAAACTGTTTTTT.

This chain links TRBV10-2 with TRBJ2-1, with 14 bases aligning to TRBD2. Germline V gives CDR1 WSHSY, CDR2 SAAADI. With V trimmed by 8 bases and J by 15 bases, 15 bases remained unmatched. The CDR3 sequence is 15 residues long. The CDR3 sequence is CASSDPGTSGSTRFF. The CDR3 DNA follows: TGCGCCAGCTCGGATCCCGGGACTAGCGGGAGCACAAGGTTCTTC.

The chain combines TRBV27 with TRBJ2-5, with TRBD2 matching over 7 bases. Germline CDR1 reads MNHEY; CDR2 reads SMNVEV (reference sequence). The CDR3 length is 13 residues. V was clipped by 4 bases and J by 3 bases; unmatched bases: 2. The CDR3 bases are TGTGCCAGCAGTTACCGGGAGGAAGAGACCCAGTACTTC. Its translation is CASSYREEETQYF.

The chain couples TRBV24-1 to TRBJ1-1; D unclear. This CDR3 contains 14 residues. In germline, CDR1 is KGHDR, CDR2 SFDVKD. V dropped 2 bases and J dropped 10 bases, with 16 bases sitting between them. Here the CDR3 reads CATSDSGGEHGAFF. CDR3 sequence (DNA): TGTGCCACCAGTGATTCGGGCGGCGAACATGGAGCTTTCTTT.